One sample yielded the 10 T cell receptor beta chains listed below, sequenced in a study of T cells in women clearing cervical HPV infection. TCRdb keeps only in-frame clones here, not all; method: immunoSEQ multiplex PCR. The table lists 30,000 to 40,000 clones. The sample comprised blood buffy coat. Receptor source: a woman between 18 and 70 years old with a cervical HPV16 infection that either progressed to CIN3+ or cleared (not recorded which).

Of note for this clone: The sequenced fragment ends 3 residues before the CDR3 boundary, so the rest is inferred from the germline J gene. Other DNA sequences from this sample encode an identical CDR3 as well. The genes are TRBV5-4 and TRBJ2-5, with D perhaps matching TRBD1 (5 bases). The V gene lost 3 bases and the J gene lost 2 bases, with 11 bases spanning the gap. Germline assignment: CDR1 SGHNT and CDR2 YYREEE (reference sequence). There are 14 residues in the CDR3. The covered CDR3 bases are TGTGCCAGCAGCTCGAGAAGGGGTCAAGAGACC. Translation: CASSSRRGQET. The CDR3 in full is CASSSRRGQETQYF.

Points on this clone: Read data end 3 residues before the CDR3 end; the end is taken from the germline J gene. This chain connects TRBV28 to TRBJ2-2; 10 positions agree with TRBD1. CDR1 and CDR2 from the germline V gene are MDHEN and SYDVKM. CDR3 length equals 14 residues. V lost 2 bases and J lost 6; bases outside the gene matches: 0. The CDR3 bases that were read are TGTGCCAGCAGTTTAGGACAGGGGGCCGGGGAG. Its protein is CASSLGQGAGE. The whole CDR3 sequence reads CASSLGQGAGELFF.

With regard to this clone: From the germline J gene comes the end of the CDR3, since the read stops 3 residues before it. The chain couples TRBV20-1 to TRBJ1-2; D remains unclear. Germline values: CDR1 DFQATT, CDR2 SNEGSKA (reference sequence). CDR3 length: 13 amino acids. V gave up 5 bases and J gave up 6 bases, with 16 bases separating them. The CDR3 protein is CSAPVTLPHGYTF. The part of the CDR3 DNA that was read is TGCAGTGCTCCTGTAACTCTGCCCCATGGC.

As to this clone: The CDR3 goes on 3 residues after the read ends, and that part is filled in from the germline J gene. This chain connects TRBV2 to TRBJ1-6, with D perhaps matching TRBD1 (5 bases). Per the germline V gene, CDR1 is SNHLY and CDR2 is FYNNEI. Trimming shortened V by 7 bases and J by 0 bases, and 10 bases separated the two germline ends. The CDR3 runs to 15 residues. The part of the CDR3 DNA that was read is TGTGCCAGCATCCGGGACTCCTCCTATAATTCACCC. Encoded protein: CASIRDSSYNSP. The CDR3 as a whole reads CASIRDSSYNSPLHF.

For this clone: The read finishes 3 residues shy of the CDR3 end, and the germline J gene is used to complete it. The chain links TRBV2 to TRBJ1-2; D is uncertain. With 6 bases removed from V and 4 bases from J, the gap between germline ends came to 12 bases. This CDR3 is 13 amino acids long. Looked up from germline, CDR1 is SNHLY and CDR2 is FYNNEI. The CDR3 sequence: CASRIAEPYGYTF. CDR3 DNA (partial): TGTGCCAGCAGGATAGCTGAGCCCTATGGC.

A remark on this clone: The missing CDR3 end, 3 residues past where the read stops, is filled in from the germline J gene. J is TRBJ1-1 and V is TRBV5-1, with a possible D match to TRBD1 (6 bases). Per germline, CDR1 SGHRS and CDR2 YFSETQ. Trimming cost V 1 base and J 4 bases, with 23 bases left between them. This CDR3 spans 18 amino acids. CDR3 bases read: TGCGCCAGCAGCTTGATCTCCCTGAGTAGGACCAGGGGCACTGAA. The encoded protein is CASSLISLSRTRGTE. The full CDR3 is CASSLISLSRTRGTEAFF.

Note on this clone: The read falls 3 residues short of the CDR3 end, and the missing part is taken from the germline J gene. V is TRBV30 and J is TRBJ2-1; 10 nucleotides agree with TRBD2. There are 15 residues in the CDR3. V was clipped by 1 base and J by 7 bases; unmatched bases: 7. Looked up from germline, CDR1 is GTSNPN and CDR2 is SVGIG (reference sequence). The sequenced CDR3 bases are TGTGCCTGGAGTGCCGGGACTAGCGCCTGGAATGAG. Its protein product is CAWSAGTSAWNE. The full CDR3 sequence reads CAWSAGTSAWNEQFF.

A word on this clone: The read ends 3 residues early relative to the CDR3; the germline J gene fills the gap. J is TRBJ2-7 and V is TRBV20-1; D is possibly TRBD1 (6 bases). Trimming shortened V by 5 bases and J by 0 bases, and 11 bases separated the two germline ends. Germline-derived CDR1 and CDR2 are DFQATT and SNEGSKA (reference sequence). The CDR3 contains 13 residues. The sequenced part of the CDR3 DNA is TGCAGTGCTGGAAGGGACACCTCCTACGAG. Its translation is CSAGRDTSYE. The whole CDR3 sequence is CSAGRDTSYEQYF.

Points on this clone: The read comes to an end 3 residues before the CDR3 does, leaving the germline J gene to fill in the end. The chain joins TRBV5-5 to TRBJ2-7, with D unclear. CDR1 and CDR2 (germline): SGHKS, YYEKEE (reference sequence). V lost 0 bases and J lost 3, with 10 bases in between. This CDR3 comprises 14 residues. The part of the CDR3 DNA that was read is TGTGCCAGCAGCTTGGAGGTGCGGATCTACGAG. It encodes CASSLEVRIYE. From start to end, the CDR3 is CASSLEVRIYEQYF.

CDR3 DNA, as far as it was read: TGTGCCAGCAGCCCTGACAGGGGACACACTGAA. Protein sequence: CASSPDRGHTE. The entire CDR3 protein is CASSPDRGHTEAFF. The rearrangement joins TRBV7-6 to TRBJ1-1; 8 nucleotides match TRBD1. The CDR3 extends 3 residues past the end of the read, so its final part is completed from the germline J gene. CDR3 length equals 14 residues. Losses at the gene ends were 5 bases for V and 3 bases for J; bases not matched to a gene: 5. CDR1 and CDR2 (germline): SGHVS, FNYEAQ.